This TCR beta chain was sequenced during a study of yellow fever vaccine responses in identical twins. The CDR3 spans 19 residues. Trimming at V came to 7 bases and at J to 2 bases, leaving 16 bases not matched to a gene. In regard to this clonotype: Its antigen is unknown.

TCRdb independently ran MiXCR on the RT-PCR reads; one entry per CDR3 protein. The data hold several hundred distinct CDR3 sequences, with 65% to 90% observed a single time. Findings and caveats of the study: The T cell response to vaccination in identical twins was reportedly partly convergent and partly personalized.

The clonotype comes from a woman aged 18-29 years who received the yellow fever vaccine. The genes are TRBV12-3 or TRBV12-4 and TRBJ2-6, with TRBD1 matching over 8 bases. Specimen: T cells from blood (PBMCs), unsorted or a sorted subset (not recorded which), collected before or after yellow fever vaccination (not recorded which). CDR3: CASTSGTGDIGPGANVLTF. The DNA for the CDR3 is TGTGCCAGCACCTCCGGGACAGGTGACATCGGTCCTGGGGCCAACGTCCTGACTTTC.